The next 25 T cell receptor beta chains were all read from a single sample in a study of blood T cells in healthy people across ages. A sample-barcoded 5' primer and a J-beta primer mix were used in a second PCR of roughly 6 to 11 cycles. Using its own MiXCR run on the 5' RACE reads, TCRdb lists one record per CDR3 protein. The table includes roughly 1,100,000 distinct CDR3 sequences, about 23% detected once. The sample also formed part of further work on T cells of mothers and their children.

Sequenced material: blood. These receptors came from a girl aged 2 to 9 in good health.

This clonotype came up a few times. This rearrangement joins TRBV12-3 or TRBV12-4 to TRBJ1-3, with D possibly being TRBD1 (5 bases). Trimming stripped 5 bases from V and 2 bases from J, with 19 bases between. CDR3 length: 17 residues. CDR3 loop: CASSPHRSGLAGNTIYF. DNA of the CDR3: TGTGCCAGCAGTCCCCACAGATCGGGACTCGCTGGAAACACCATATATTTT.

This clonotype was detected many times. The chain employs TRBV3-1 and TRBJ2-5, with D tentatively TRBD1 or TRBD2 (6 bases each). This CDR3 comprises 15 residues. Germline loops: CDR1 LGHDT, CDR2 YNNKEL (reference sequence). V lost 0 bases and J lost 5, with 13 bases in between. The CDR3: CASSQDSGGGETQYF. CDR3 coding DNA: TGTGCCAGCAGCCAAGATAGCGGAGGGGGGGAGACCCAGTACTTC.

The chain employs TRBV20-1 and TRBJ2-5; D may be TRBD2 (5 bases). TRBJ2-1 explains the end of the DNA better; the J call may be wrong. CDR3 length equals 15 residues. CDR1 DFQATT and CDR2 SNEGSKA come from the germline V gene (reference sequence). For the CDR3, the DNA is TGCAGTGCTAGAGATTCCGGGCGTGAGAGGGATGAGCAGTTCTTC. It specifies CSARDSGRERDEQFF.

This clonotype has just one count. The junction and the germline gene differ at one end; a read error may be behind it. CDR3 residues: CASSYLGGTGDPYEQYF. In nucleotides, the CDR3 is TGTGCCAGCAGTTACCTAGGTGGTACAGGGGATCCCTACGAGCAATACTTC. The genes are TRBV6-5 and TRBJ2-7; 7 nucleotides align to TRBD1. The germline gives CDR1 MNHEY, CDR2 SVGAGI. This CDR3 is 17 amino acids long.

The chain joins TRBV11-1 to TRBJ2-1, with D perhaps matching TRBD2 (6 bases). Germline V gives CDR1 SGHAT, CDR2 FQDESV (reference sequence). V was shortened by 1 base and J by 8 bases, with 18 bases between the two germline ends. This CDR3 is built from 16 residues. The CDR3 DNA reads as TGTGCCAGCAGCTTAGTGCAGGGAGGTTATCGGGATGAGCAGTTCTTC. Its translation is CASSLVQGGYRDEQFF. Full variable domain (outside the CDR3, taken from reference TRBV11-1 and TRBJ2-1): EAEVAQSPRYKITEKSQAVAFWCDPISGHATLYWYRQILGQGPELLVQFQDESVVDDSQLPKDRFSAERLKGVDSTLKIQPAELGDSAMYLCASSLVQGGYRDEQFFGPGTRLTVL.

This clonotype was found a few times. This sequence joins TRBV20-1 and TRBJ2-2; D gene ambiguous. This CDR3 is built from 14 residues. CDR1 and CDR2 from the germline V gene are DFQATT and SNEGSKA (reference sequence). The V end was cut by 5 bases, the J end by 2 bases, with 12 bases between. In nucleotides, the CDR3 is TGCAGTGCTCAGTTTTCCGTAAACACCGGGGAGCTGTTTTTT. Encoded protein: CSAQFSVNTGELFF.

This clonotype has more than one count but fewer than ten. V gene TRBV13 combines with J gene TRBJ2-7, with 12 positions matching TRBD2. Germline CDR1 and CDR2: PRHDT and FYEKMQ (reference sequence). V gave up 0 bases and J gave up 3 bases; unmatched junction bases: 12. CDR3 length equals 19 residues. CDR3 region: CASSLGSRRTSGMVYEQYF. DNA of the CDR3: TGTGCCAGCAGCTTAGGGTCCCGCCGGACTAGCGGGATGGTCTACGAGCAGTACTTC.

The V and J genes are TRBV3-1 and TRBJ1-2; 10 nucleotides match TRBD1. The ends lost 3 bases at V and 3 bases at J; junction bases unmatched: 1. This CDR3 comprises 14 residues. Germline V gene data show CDR1 as LGHDT and CDR2 as YNNKEL (reference sequence). CDR3 in amino acids: CASSQTGGDYGYTF. As DNA, the CDR3 is TGTGCCAGCAGCCAGACAGGGGGCGACTATGGCTACACCTTC.

This chain uses TRBV18 with TRBJ1-1; the match to TRBD1 covers 11 bases. V shed 7 bases and J 4 bases; nucleotides not matched to a gene: 8. The CDR3 runs to 15 residues. Germline values: CDR1 KGHSH, CDR2 LQKENI. CDR3 sequence reads: CASLRGQGGPTEAFF. The CDR3 bases are TGTGCCAGCTTAAGGGGACAGGGGGGTCCCACTGAAGCTTTCTTT.

The rearrangement joins TRBV15 to TRBJ2-1; tentatively, D is TRBD1 (5 bases). Germline assignment: CDR1 LNHNV and CDR2 YYDKDF (reference sequence). Trimming left V 3 bases short and J 5 bases short, with 17 bases between. CDR3 length: 16 residues. This CDR3 is CATSSGQQTANNEQFF. CDR3 nucleotides: TGTGCCACCAGCAGTGGTCAACAGACAGCTAACAATGAGCAGTTCTTC.

This clonotype was observed at least ten times. The chain links TRBV11-1 to TRBJ2-1, with TRBD2 matching 14 bases. CDR3 length equals 16 residues. CDR1 and CDR2 from the germline V gene are SGHAT and FQDESV (reference sequence). Trimming removed 5 bases from V and 10 bases from J; junction bases left unmatched: 10. The CDR3 region is CASSDGLAGGLGEQFF. The CDR3 region has the DNA TGTGCCAGCAGCGACGGACTAGCGGGAGGTCTAGGAGAGCAGTTCTTC.

This chain connects TRBV7-2 to TRBJ1-2; TRBD1 matches at 11 bases. V dropped 4 bases and J dropped 7; count of bases not matched to a gene: 2. Germline CDR1 and CDR2: SGHTA and FQGNSA. The CDR3 extends over 13 amino acids. In nucleotides, the CDR3 is TGTGCCAGCAGCTGGACAGGGGGCGGTGGCTACACCTTC. Protein product: CASSWTGGGGYTF. The full variable domain, its missing parts supplied by reference TRBV7-2 and TRBJ1-2, is GAGVSQSPSNKVTEKGKDVELRCDPISGHTALYWYRQSLGQGLEFLIYFQGNSAPDKSGLPSDRFSAERTGGSVSTLTIQRTQQEDSAVYLCASSWTGGGGYTFGSGTRLTVV.

The V gene is TRBV5-6, the J gene TRBJ1-2; 8 bases match TRBD1. From germline, CDR1 is SGHDT and CDR2 YYEEEE. The CDR3 has 16 amino acids. The junction had 10 bases not matched to a gene; V was cut back by 2 bases and J by 4 bases. The CDR3 reads CASSLSGGASGYGYTF. CDR3 sequence (DNA): TGTGCCAGCAGCTTATCAGGGGGCGCGTCCGGCTATGGCTACACCTTC.

This clonotype was counted ten times or more. This sequence joins TRBV9 and TRBJ2-5; 7 positions match TRBD2. The CDR3 spans 15 residues. V trimming: 2 bases; J trimming: 2 bases; junction bases outside the gene matches: 6. From germline, CDR1 is SGDLS and CDR2 YYNGEE. The CDR3 here is CASSVSSGIQETQYF. The CDR3, as DNA: TGTGCCAGCAGCGTGTCAAGCGGGATACAAGAGACCCAGTACTTC.

A few counts support this clonotype. V gene TRBV9 combines with J gene TRBJ2-7; D is ambiguous. The germline V gene has CDR1 SGDLS and CDR2 YYNGEE. V dropped 4 bases and J dropped 1 base, with 12 bases sitting between them. The CDR3 length is 14 residues. The chain's CDR3 is CASSPTRSSYEQYF. CDR3 nucleotide sequence: TGTGCCAGCAGCCCCACGAGGAGTTCCTACGAGCAGTACTTC. Variable domain in full (rest from reference TRBV9 and TRBJ2-7): DSGVTQTPKHLITATGQRVTLRCSPRSGDLSVYWYQQSLDQGLQFLIQYYNGEERAKGNILERFSAQQFPDLHSELNLSSLELGDSALYFCASSPTRSSYEQYFGPGTRLTVT.

In this sample, this clonotype turned up a few times. This chain connects TRBV29-1 to TRBJ2-7; D is unclear. CDR1 is SQVTM, CDR2 ANQGSEA, per germline. Trimming took off 0 bases at V and 2 bases at J, with 20 bases between the two ends. There are 17 residues in the CDR3. Here the CDR3 reads CSVEDPRETGPTYEQYF. The CDR3 region has the DNA TGCAGCGTTGAAGATCCGAGAGAGACCGGGCCGACCTACGAGCAGTACTTC.

This clonotype was picked up a small number of times. The chain employs TRBV2 and TRBJ2-5; D possibly corresponds to TRBD1 (7 bases). Looked up from germline, CDR1 is SNHLY and CDR2 is FYNNEI. Trimming pared 6 bases from V and 10 bases from J, leaving 24 bases between. There are 15 residues in the CDR3. The chain's CDR3 is CASRTDRAPRRDQYF. The CDR3 nucleotides read TGTGCCAGCAGGACTGACAGGGCCCCGAGGAGGGACCAGTACTTC.

In this sample, this clonotype turned up a few times. The chain is built from TRBV7-2 and TRBJ2-1; weak D call: TRBD2 (6 bases). The germline V gene encodes CDR1 SGHTA and CDR2 FQGNSA. V lost 3 bases, J lost 6 bases, and 12 bases lay in between. This CDR3 region has 14 residues. The CDR3 region is CASSLMGGANEQFF. Here the CDR3 DNA reads TGTGCCAGCAGCTTGATGGGGGGTGCCAATGAGCAGTTCTTC.

A few counts support this clonotype. CDR3 bases: TGCAGTGCTAGGGAGGGGATGAACACTGAAGCTTTCTTT. This encodes CSAREGMNTEAFF. This chain uses TRBV20-1 with TRBJ1-1; tentatively, D is TRBD1 (5 bases). V was pared by 3 bases and J by 0 bases, with 8 bases between. The germline CDR1 and CDR2 sequences are DFQATT and SNEGSKA (reference sequence). The CDR3 has 13 amino acids.

J is TRBJ1-1 and V is TRBV12-3 or TRBV12-4; unclear D gene. This CDR3 spans 12 amino acids. The V and J ends lost 6 bases and 11 bases respectively, with 16 bases between them. Here the CDR3 reads CASRGIDGSAFF. The CDR3 DNA is TGTGCCAGCAGAGGGATAGACGGGTCGGCTTTCTTT.

This clonotype has a handful of counts. The chain has TRBV14 and TRBJ2-5, with D maybe TRBD2 (5 bases). The germline V gene has CDR1 SGHDN and CDR2 FVKESK. The CDR3 consists of 14 residues. The ends were cut back, 3 bases at V and 4 bases at J, with 12 bases in the middle. The CDR3 DNA is TGTGCCAGCAGCCACCCCGGAGGAGGAGAGACCCAGTACTTC. Encoded protein: CASSHPGGGETQYF.

This sequence joins TRBV9 and TRBJ2-7; 9 nucleotides match TRBD1. The CDR3 covers 15 residues. Germline trimming cut 2 bases from V and 5 bases from J; bases unmatched to any gene: 8. Looked up from germline, CDR1 is SGDLS and CDR2 is YYNGEE. The CDR3 spells CASSVSGTGLNEQYF. The CDR3, as DNA: TGTGCCAGCAGCGTTTCCGGGACAGGGTTAAACGAGCAGTACTTC.

A few counts support this clonotype. The rearrangement joins TRBV20-1 to TRBJ2-7, with D possibly being TRBD1 (6 bases). Deletions cut 5 bases from V and 6 bases from J, with 17 bases between. This CDR3 spans 13 amino acids. CDR1 and CDR2 (germline): DFQATT, SNEGSKA (reference sequence). The CDR3 DNA sequence: TGCAGTGCTCCCGGGCCCTCAGGGGTCGAGCAGTACTTC. This encodes CSAPGPSGVEQYF.

The genes are TRBV12-3 or TRBV12-4 and TRBJ2-7; perhaps TRBD2 as D (6 bases). This CDR3 contains 14 residues. Trimming pared 1 base from V and 3 bases from J, leaving 10 bases between. CDR3 sequence reads: CASSLGPSVYEQYF. The DNA of the CDR3 is TGTGCCAGCAGTTTAGGGCCTAGCGTCTACGAGCAGTACTTC.

This clonotype appeared a few times. The chain couples TRBV15 to TRBJ2-5; D is uncertain. There are 12 residues in the CDR3. V lost 0 bases and J lost 5, with 4 bases in between. Germline CDR1 LNHNV, CDR2 YYDKDF (reference sequence). The chain's CDR3 is CATSRDSETQYF. DNA for the CDR3: TGTGCCACCAGCAGAGATAGCGAGACCCAGTACTTC.